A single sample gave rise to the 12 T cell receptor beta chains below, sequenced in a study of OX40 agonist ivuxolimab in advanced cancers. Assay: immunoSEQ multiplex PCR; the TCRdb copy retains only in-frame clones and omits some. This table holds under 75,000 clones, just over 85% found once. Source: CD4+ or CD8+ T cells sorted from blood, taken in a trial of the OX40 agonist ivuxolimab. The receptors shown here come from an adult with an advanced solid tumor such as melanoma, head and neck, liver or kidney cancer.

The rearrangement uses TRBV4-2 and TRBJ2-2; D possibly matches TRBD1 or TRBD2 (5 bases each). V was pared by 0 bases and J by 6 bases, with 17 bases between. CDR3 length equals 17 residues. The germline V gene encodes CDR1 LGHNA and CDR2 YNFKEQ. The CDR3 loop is CASSQDLAGPWAGELFF. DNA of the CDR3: TGTGCCAGCAGCCAAGATCTAGCAGGGCCCTGGGCCGGGGAGCTGTTTTTT.

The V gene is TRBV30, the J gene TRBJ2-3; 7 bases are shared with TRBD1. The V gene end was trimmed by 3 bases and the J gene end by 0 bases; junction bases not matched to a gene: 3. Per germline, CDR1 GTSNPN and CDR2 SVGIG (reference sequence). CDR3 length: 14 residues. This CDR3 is CAWSQGVSTDTQYF. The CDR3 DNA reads TGTGCCTGGAGCCAGGGGGTTAGCACAGATACGCAGTATTTT.

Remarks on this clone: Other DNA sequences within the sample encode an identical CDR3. CDR3 DNA sequence: TGTGCCACCAGTAATGGACTAGCGGGAGGACCCTACGAGCAGTACTTC. Its translation is CATSNGLAGGPYEQYF. The rearrangement joins TRBV15 to TRBJ2-7, with 14 bases fitting TRBD2. The CDR3 spans 16 residues. The germline V gene encodes CDR1 LNHNV and CDR2 YYDKDF (reference sequence). The ends lost 6 bases at V and 2 bases at J; junction bases unmatched: 6. Together with reference TRBV15 and TRBJ2-7, the CDR3 gives the full variable domain: DAMVIQNPRYQVTQFGKPVTLSCSQTLNHNVMYWYQQKSSQAPKLLFHYYDKDFNNEADTPDNFQSRRPNTSFCFLDIRSPGLGDTAMYLCATSNGLAGGPYEQYFGPGTRLTVT.

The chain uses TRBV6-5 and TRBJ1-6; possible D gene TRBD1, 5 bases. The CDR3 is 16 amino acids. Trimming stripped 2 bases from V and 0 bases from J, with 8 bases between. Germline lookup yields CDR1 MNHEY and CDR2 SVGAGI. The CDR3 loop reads CASSYGGLSYNSPLHF. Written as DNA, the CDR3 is TGTGCCAGCAGTTACGGGGGTCTCTCCTATAATTCACCCCTCCACTTT.

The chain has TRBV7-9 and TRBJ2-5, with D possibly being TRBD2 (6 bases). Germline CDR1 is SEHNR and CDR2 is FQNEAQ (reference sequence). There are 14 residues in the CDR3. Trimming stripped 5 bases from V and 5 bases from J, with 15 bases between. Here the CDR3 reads CASSLGGQVETQYF. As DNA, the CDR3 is TGTGCCAGCAGCCTAGGAGGGCAGGTGGAGACCCAGTACTTC.

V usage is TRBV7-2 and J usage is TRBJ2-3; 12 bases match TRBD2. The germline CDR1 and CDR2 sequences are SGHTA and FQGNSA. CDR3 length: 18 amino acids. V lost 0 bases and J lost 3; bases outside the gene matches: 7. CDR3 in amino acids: CASSLAASGGAQTDTQYF. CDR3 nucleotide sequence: TGTGCCAGCAGCTTAGCGGCTAGCGGGGGGGCGCAGACAGATACGCAGTATTTT.

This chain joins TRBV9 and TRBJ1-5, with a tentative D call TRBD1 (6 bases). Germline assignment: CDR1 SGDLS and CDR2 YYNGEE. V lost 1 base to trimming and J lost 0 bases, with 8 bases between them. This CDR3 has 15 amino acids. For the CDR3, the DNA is TGTGCCAGCAGCGTAACAGGGACTAGCAATCAGCCCCAGCATTTT. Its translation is CASSVTGTSNQPQHF.

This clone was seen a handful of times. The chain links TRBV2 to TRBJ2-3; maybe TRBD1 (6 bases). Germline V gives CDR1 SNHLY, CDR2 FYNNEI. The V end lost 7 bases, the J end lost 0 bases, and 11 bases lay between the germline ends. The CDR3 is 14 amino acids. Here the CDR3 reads CASNQGMSTDTQYF. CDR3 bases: TGTGCCAGCAACCAGGGGATGAGCACAGATACGCAGTATTTT.

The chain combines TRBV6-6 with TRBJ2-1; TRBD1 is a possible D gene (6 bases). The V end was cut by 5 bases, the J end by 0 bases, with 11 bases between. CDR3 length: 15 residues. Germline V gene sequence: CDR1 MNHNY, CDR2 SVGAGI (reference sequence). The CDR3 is CASSLDRSSYNEQFF. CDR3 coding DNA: TGTGCCAGCAGTCTCGACAGGAGCTCCTACAATGAGCAGTTCTTC.

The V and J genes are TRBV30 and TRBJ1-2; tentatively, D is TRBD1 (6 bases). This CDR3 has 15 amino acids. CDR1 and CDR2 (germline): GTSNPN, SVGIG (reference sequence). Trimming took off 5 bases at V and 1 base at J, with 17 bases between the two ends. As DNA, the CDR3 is TGTGCCTGGGTTGGGGACGGACAGCTTAACTATGGCTACACCTTC. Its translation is CAWVGDGQLNYGYTF.

CDR3 DNA sequence: TGTGCCAGTAGTATAGGACAGGGGGCTTACAATGAGCAGTTCTTC. Encoded protein: CASSIGQGAYNEQFF. The gene calls are TRBV19 and TRBJ2-1; 10 bases are shared with TRBD1. The germline V gene encodes CDR1 LNHDA and CDR2 SQIVND (reference sequence). Trimming took 1 base from V and 4 from J; bases not matched to a gene: 1. The CDR3 totals 15 residues.

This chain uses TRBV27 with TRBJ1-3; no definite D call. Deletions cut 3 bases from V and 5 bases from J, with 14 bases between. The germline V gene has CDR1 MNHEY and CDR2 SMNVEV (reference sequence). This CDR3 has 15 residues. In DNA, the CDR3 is TGTGCCAGCAGTTTTGGGCGGGATCGGAGAAACACCATATATTTT. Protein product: CASSFGRDRRNTIYF.